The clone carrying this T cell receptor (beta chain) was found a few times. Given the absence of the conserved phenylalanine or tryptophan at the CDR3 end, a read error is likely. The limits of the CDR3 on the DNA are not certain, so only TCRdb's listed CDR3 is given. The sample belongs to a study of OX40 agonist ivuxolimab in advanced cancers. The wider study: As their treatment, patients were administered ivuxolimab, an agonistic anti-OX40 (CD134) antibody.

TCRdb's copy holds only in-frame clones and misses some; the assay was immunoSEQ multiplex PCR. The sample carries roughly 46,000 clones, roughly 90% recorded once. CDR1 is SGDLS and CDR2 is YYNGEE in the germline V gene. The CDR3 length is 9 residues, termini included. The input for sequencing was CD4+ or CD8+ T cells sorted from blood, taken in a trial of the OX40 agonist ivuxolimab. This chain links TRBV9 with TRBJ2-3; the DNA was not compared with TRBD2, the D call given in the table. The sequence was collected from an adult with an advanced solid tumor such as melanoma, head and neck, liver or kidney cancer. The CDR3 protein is CASSVEGGG.